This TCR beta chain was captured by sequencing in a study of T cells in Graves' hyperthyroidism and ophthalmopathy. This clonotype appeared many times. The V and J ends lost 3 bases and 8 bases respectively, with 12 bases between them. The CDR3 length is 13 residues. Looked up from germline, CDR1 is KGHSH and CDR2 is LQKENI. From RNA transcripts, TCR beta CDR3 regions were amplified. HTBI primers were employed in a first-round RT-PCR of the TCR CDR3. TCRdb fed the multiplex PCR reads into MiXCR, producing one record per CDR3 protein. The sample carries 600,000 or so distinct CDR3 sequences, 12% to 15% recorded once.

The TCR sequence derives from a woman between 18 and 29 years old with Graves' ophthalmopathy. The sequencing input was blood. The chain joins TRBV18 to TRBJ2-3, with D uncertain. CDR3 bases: TGTGCCAGCTCACCTGACGCTAGTGTTACGCAGTATTTT. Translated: CASSPDASVTQYF.